This TCR beta chain is from a study of T cell responses to AZD1222 COVID-19 vaccine. Study-wide results and limits: Repertoire samples came only from after the peak T cell response.

This CDR3 has 14 amino acids. V lost 7 bases and J 5 bases, leaving 17 bases between the germline ends. From germline, CDR1 is SQVTM and CDR2 ANQGSEA. A word on this clone: The antigen is undetermined.

The repertoire was sequenced with immunoSEQ multiplex PCR; TCRdb's copy has only in-frame clones and lacks some. The data contain 150,000 or so clones, approximately 92% of them singletons. The J gene is TRBJ1-4, the V gene TRBV29-1; D might be TRBD1 (5 bases). The sequenced sample was peripheral blood, obtained on day 0 of AZD1222 vaccination. This sequence originates from an adult in good health. The DNA of the CDR3 is TGCAGCGCCCTAATCAGGGCAGAGAATGAAAAACTGTTTTTT. It codes for CSALIRAENEKLFF.